This record concerns one T cell receptor (beta chain) sequence. This entry belongs to a study of CD8+CD57+ T cells in acquired aplastic anemia. For the study at large: Sorted CD4+ and CD8+ cells gave a mean 3.2 ug DNA, range roughly 0.2 to 27.4 ug.

Germline V gene sequence: CDR1 KGHDR, CDR2 SFDVKD. This CDR3 is 15 amino acids long. V trimming: 4 bases; J trimming: 5 bases; junction bases outside the gene matches: 6. The study profiled TCR beta VDJ and CDR3 using genomic DNA as template. TCRdb reanalysed the reads using MiXCR and keeps one entry per CDR3 protein. The profile shows about 180,000 distinct CDR3 sequences, 46% of them singletons. The chain recombines TRBV24-1 with TRBJ2-7, with 11 bases fitting TRBD1. The sequencing input was sorted CD4+, CD8+, or CD8+CD57+ T cells (not recorded which) from PBMCs. The TCR originated in a human donor in good health. CDR3 region: CATSDPGQGVNEQYF. CDR3 nucleotides: TGTGCCACCAGTGACCCGGGACAGGGGGTAAACGAGCAGTACTTC.